One sample yielded the 21 T cell receptor beta chains listed below, sequenced in a study of T cell changes during pregnancy in multiple sclerosis. Clones were sequenced by immunoSEQ multiplex PCR, and TCRdb holds only the in-frame ones, with some missing. Seen here are around 100,000 clones, about 93% observed once, and the top ten hold about 1.5%. The source was peripheral blood, collected in the third trimester of pregnancy. These receptors all stem from a female donor with multiple sclerosis, enrolled in a pregnancy study.

The chain joins TRBV7-9 to TRBJ2-2; 11 bases match TRBD2. The J segment lost 6 bases and the V segment lost 3 bases, leaving 6 bases of the junction unmatched. The CDR3 totals 16 residues. Per germline, CDR1 SEHNR and CDR2 FQNEAQ (reference sequence). CDR3: CASSFPLAGGPGELFF. For the CDR3, the DNA is TGTGCCAGCAGCTTTCCCCTAGCGGGGGGCCCCGGGGAGCTGTTTTTT.

The CDR3 here is CASSYFTRSGELFF. The DNA for the CDR3 is TGTGCCAGCAGCTACTTTACTAGGTCCGGGGAGCTGTTTTTT. The chain is built from TRBV9 and TRBJ2-2, with D maybe TRBD2 (5 bases). CDR1 SGDLS and CDR2 YYNGEE come from the germline V gene. The ends were cut back, 4 bases at V and 6 bases at J, with 13 bases in the middle. The CDR3 consists of 14 residues.

CDR3 region: CASSLLVFGVSGDYEQYF. The CDR3 region has the DNA TGTGCCAGCAGCTTATTAGTATTTGGGGTGAGCGGTGACTACGAGCAGTACTTC. This chain joins TRBV11-2 and TRBJ2-7; the D gene is possibly TRBD2 (5 bases). The CDR3 is made up of 18 amino acids. CDR1 and CDR2 from the germline V gene are SGHAT and FQNNGV. The ends were cut back, 2 bases at V and 3 bases at J, with 23 bases in the middle.

The CDR3 DNA reads TGTGCCAGCAGCTTGAACAGGGAACACGAGCAGTACTTC. It specifies CASSLNREHEQYF. The chain links TRBV5-4 to TRBJ2-7; a possible D gene is TRBD1 (6 bases). V dropped 1 base and J dropped 5 bases, with 10 bases sitting between them. The CDR3 is 13 residues long. CDR1 and CDR2 (germline): SGHNT, YYREEE (reference sequence). The full variable domain, completed using reference TRBV5-4 and TRBJ2-7, is ETGVTQSPTHLIKTRGQQVTLRCSSQSGHNTVSWYQQALGQGPQFIFQYYREEENGRGNFPPRFSGLQFPNYSSELNVNALELDDSALYLCASSLNREHEQYFGPGTRLTVT.

This clone showed up just a few times. The J gene is TRBJ1-5, the V gene TRBV28, with 8 bases aligning to TRBD1. Germline V lookup: CDR1 MDHEN, CDR2 SYDVKM. This CDR3 contains 15 residues. The J segment lost 4 bases and the V segment lost 6 bases, leaving 8 bases of the junction unmatched. The CDR3 nucleotides are TGTGCCAGCAGACTCCAGGGGGCTCGGAATCAGCCCCAGCATTTT. It encodes CASRLQGARNQPQHF.

The genes are TRBV19 and TRBJ2-7, with 7 bases fitting TRBD1. This CDR3 comprises 12 residues. J was trimmed by 7 bases and V by 5 bases; bases with no gene match: 5. CDR1 and CDR2 from the germline V gene are LNHDA and SQIVND (reference sequence). The CDR3 reads CASSWTGGEQYF. CDR3 nucleotides: TGTGCCAGTAGTTGGACAGGTGGGGAGCAGTACTTC.

CDR3 sequence (DNA): TGTGCCAGCAGCTCCGATGACAGCGTACAAAACACCATATATTTT. The encoded protein is CASSSDDSVQNTIYF. The chain has TRBV7-6 and TRBJ1-3; TRBD1 is a possible D gene (5 bases). The CDR3 is made up of 15 amino acids. Trimming stripped 4 bases from V and 6 bases from J, with 16 bases between. Germline lookup yields CDR1 SGHVS and CDR2 FNYEAQ.

The chain joins TRBV29-1 to TRBJ2-1; 11 nucleotides align to TRBD2. The CDR3 loop spans 13 amino acids. V lost 5 bases, J lost 4 bases, and 1 base stayed unmatched. Germline CDR1 is SQVTM and CDR2 is ANQGSEA. The CDR3 spells CSVTSGGYNEQFF. In DNA, the CDR3 is TGCAGCGTTACTAGCGGGGGATACAATGAGCAGTTCTTC.

CDR3 region: CASSLAWTGGTGELFF. DNA for the CDR3: TGCGCCAGCAGCTTGGCCTGGACAGGGGGGACCGGGGAGCTGTTTTTT. This rearrangement joins TRBV5-1 to TRBJ2-2, with 10 bases fitting TRBD1. J was trimmed by 5 bases and V by 0 bases; bases with no gene match: 4. Germline CDR1 reads SGHRS; CDR2 reads YFSETQ. The CDR3 has 16 amino acids.

CDR3 in DNA: TGTGCCAGCAGCCTAACAGGGTTCACTGAAGCTTTCTTT. Translation: CASSLTGFTEAFF. The chain carries TRBV27 and TRBJ1-1, with a weak D call TRBD1 (6 bases). V lost 6 bases, J lost 4 bases, and 12 bases lay in between. CDR1 MNHEY and CDR2 SMNVEV come from the germline V gene (reference sequence). The CDR3 totals 13 residues.

This chain connects TRBV10-1 to TRBJ2-3; no clear D. The germline V and J ends were trimmed by 2 bases and 2 bases, with 5 bases remaining between them. This CDR3 has 13 amino acids. In germline, CDR1 is WNHNN, CDR2 SYGVQD (reference sequence). As DNA, the CDR3 is TGCGCCAGCAGTGAGGCGGCCACAGATACGCAGTATTTT. Translation: CASSEAATDTQYF.

V is TRBV27 and J is TRBJ2-3, with D perhaps TRBD1 (6 bases). In germline, CDR1 is MNHEY, CDR2 SMNVEV (reference sequence). Trimming took off 6 bases at V and 1 base at J, with 14 bases between the two ends. The CDR3 extends over 15 amino acids. The CDR3 reads CASSPWAGGTDTQYF. CDR3 nucleotides: TGTGCCAGCAGCCCGTGGGCAGGGGGCACAGATACGCAGTATTTT.

This clone was detected only once. The V gene is TRBV19, the J gene TRBJ2-2; 13 nucleotides line up with TRBD2. The CDR3 consists of 16 residues. With V trimmed by 3 bases and J by 5 bases, 3 bases remained unmatched. Germline V gene data show CDR1 as LNHDA and CDR2 as SQIVND (reference sequence). Written as DNA, the CDR3 is TGTGCCAGTAGTATTCGACTAGCGGGAGGTACCGGGGAGCTGTTTTTT. Translating gives CASSIRLAGGTGELFF. Filled out from reference TRBV19 and TRBJ2-2, the complete variable domain reads DGGITQSPKYLFRKEGQNVTLSCEQNLNHDAMYWYRQDPGQGLRLIYYSQIVNDFQKGDIAEGYSVSREKKESFPLTVTSAQKNPTAFYLCASSIRLAGGTGELFFGEGSRLTVL.

V and J are TRBV5-1 and TRBJ2-1, with TRBD1 matching over 7 bases. Trimming took 0 bases from V and 7 from J; bases not matched to a gene: 10. Germline assignment: CDR1 SGHRS and CDR2 YFSETQ. CDR3 length: 16 residues. The DNA for the CDR3 is TGCGCCAGCAGCTTGGTTGGGAGCGTACAGGGGAATGAGCAGTTCTTC. Protein product: CASSLVGSVQGNEQFF.

The V and J genes are TRBV2 and TRBJ2-7, with TRBD2 matching over 7 bases. Trimming took 9 bases from V and 4 from J; bases not matched to a gene: 12. CDR3 length: 14 residues. The V gene's germline CDR1 is SNHLY and CDR2 FYNNEI. The DNA for the CDR3 is TGTGCCAGTCGGAAACTGACTAGCCTATACGAGCAGTACTTC. It translates to CASRKLTSLYEQYF.

J is TRBJ1-1 and V is TRBV19, with 9 bases fitting TRBD1. This CDR3 has 18 amino acids. J gave up 4 bases and V 5 bases, and 17 bases lay outside the gene matches. CDR1 and CDR2 from the germline V gene are LNHDA and SQIVND (reference sequence). The CDR3: CASSVRPGTGFEFTEAFF. The DNA of the CDR3 is TGTGCCAGTAGTGTTCGTCCCGGGACAGGGTTTGAGTTCACTGAAGCTTTCTTT.

This chain uses TRBV19 with TRBJ2-3; 7 nucleotides line up with TRBD2. Trimming removed 3 bases from V and 2 bases from J; junction bases left unmatched: 5. CDR1 and CDR2 (germline): LNHDA, SQIVND (reference sequence). The CDR3 contains 15 residues. This CDR3 is CASSMSGTSTDTQYF. Here the CDR3 DNA reads TGTGCCAGTAGTATGAGCGGGACCTCCACAGATACGCAGTATTTT. Together with reference TRBV19 and TRBJ2-3, the CDR3 gives the full variable domain: DGGITQSPKYLFRKEGQNVTLSCEQNLNHDAMYWYRQDPGQGLRLIYYSQIVNDFQKGDIAEGYSVSREKKESFPLTVTSAQKNPTAFYLCASSMSGTSTDTQYFGPGTRLTVL.

The chain carries TRBV5-1 and TRBJ1-3, with D possibly TRBD1 on 6 matching bases. This CDR3 spans 19 amino acids. Germline values: CDR1 SGHRS, CDR2 YFSETQ. V was clipped by 1 base and J by 0 bases, with 20 bases between them. The CDR3 region has the DNA TGCGCCAGCAGCTTGACGGGACACAAGGGCTTTCCCTCTGGAAACACCATATATTTT. Translated, it gives CASSLTGHKGFPSGNTIYF.

V is TRBV5-6 and J is TRBJ1-3; D gene unclear. Germline V gene lookup returns CDR1 SGHDT and CDR2 YYEEEE. The CDR3 loop spans 16 amino acids. V was pared by 0 bases and J by 0 bases, with 10 bases between. CDR3 residues: CASSLDYEASGNTIYF. The CDR3 DNA follows: TGTGCCAGCAGCTTGGATTATGAAGCCTCTGGAAACACCATATATTTT.

This chain joins TRBV5-1 and TRBJ1-1; the D gene is possibly TRBD1 (6 bases). CDR3 length equals 15 residues. The V and J ends lost 7 bases and 1 base respectively, with 17 bases between them. Per germline, CDR1 SGHRS and CDR2 YFSETQ. The CDR3 bases are TGCGCCAGCTCGGACAGAGTGGATGGGAACACTGAAGCTTTCTTT. This gives the protein CASSDRVDGNTEAFF.

This sequence joins TRBV7-7 and TRBJ2-1; the match to TRBD2 covers 8 bases. The CDR3 consists of 16 residues. The germline V gene encodes CDR1 SSHAT and CDR2 FNYEAQ (reference sequence). The J segment lost 7 bases and the V segment lost 0 bases, leaving 8 bases of the junction unmatched. The CDR3 nucleotides are TGTGCCAGCAGCTTAGCGAGGAGCGGGAGTAGGAATGAGCAGTTCTTC. Amino acid sequence: CASSLARSGSRNEQFF.